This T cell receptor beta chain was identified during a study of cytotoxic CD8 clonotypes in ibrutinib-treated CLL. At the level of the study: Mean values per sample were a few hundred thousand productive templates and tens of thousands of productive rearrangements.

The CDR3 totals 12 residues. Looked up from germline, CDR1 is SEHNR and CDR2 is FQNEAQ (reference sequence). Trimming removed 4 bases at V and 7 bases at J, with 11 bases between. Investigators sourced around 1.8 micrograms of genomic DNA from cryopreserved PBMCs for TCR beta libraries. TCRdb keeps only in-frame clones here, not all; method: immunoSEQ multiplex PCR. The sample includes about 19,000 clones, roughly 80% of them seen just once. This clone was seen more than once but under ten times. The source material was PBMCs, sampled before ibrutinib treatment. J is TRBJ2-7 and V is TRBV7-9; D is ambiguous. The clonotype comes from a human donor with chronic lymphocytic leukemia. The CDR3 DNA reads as TGTGCCAGCAGCTCGGTGCTGGCGGAGCAGTACTTC. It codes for CASSSVLAEQYF.